This section outlines one T cell receptor beta chain sequence together with its context. This entry comes from a study of blood T cell repertoires in COVID-19. Study-wide background: The United States, Italy and Spain were the sources of the acute and convalescent COVID-19 samples.

Participants came from some 23 US areas, aged roughly 18 to 90 years. Participants' reported clinical history set cohort assignment. Recovered status applied to Cohort 3 donors who had two consecutive negative PCRs. It also applied to those with clearance or with symptom resolution. The method was immunoSEQ multiplex PCR; TCRdb's version includes in-frame clones alone and lacks a portion of them. This sample carries around 300,000 clones, roughly 86% of them seen once, and the ten largest clones take 1.9%. Germline CDR1 and CDR2: SEHNR and FQNEAQ (reference sequence). Trimming cost V 4 bases and J 8 bases, with 17 bases left between them. The CDR3 is 15 amino acids.

The chain couples TRBV7-9 to TRBJ1-4; possible D gene TRBD1, 5 bases. The source is a woman aged 60 to 75 who had recovered from COVID-19. Input material: PBMCs or T cells enriched from blood (not recorded which). For the CDR3, the DNA is TGTGCCAGCAGCTCGGGACTCGGGGGTCAGGAAAAACTGTTTTTT. Amino acid sequence: CASSSGLGGQEKLFF. The full variable domain, with the rest looked up from reference TRBV7-9 and TRBJ1-4, is DTGVSQNPRHKITKRGQNVTFRCDPISEHNRLYWYRQTLGQGPEFLTYFQNEAQLEKSRLLSDRFSAERPKGSFSTLEIQRTEQGDSAMYLCASSSGLGGQEKLFFGSGTQLSVL.